The 28 T cell receptor gamma chains in this list originate from one sample, sequenced in a study of Vδ1+ human thymocytes. The antigens these receptors bind are not known. General study points: Thymic TRG and TRD repertoires appeared highly polyclonal, with Gaussian CDR3 length distributions.

Extracted RNA was reverse transcribed into cDNA. The CDR3 regions were amplified by multiplex PCR from V-gene primers to a constant-region primer. TCRdb called clones from the multiplex PCR reads again using CATT. The table records 25,000 to 35,000 gamma-chain clones, more than 15% of them present only once. Sequenced sample: Vdelta1+ gamma-delta thymocytes from the thymus. Subset described: FACS-sorted CD3+ TCRalphabeta- TCRVdelta1+ TCRVdelta2- thymocytes. These receptors were taken from a boy in the first two years of life who had congenital heart surgery.

The rearrangement uses TRGV9 and TRGJ1 or TRGJ2. The V gene's germline CDR1 is GITISATS and CDR2 ISYDGTV (reference sequence). The length of the CDR3 is 10 residues. The V and J ends lost 4 bases and 9 bases, in that order; junction bases with no gene match: 3. CDR3 nucleotide sequence: TGTGCCTTGTGGGATTTTAAGAAACTCTTT. This encodes CALWDFKKLF.

The gene calls are TRGV2 and TRGJ1 or TRGJ2. The CDR3 has 15 residues. Germline V CDR1 and CDR2: EGSNGY, YDSYNSKV. The J segment lost 3 bases and the V segment lost 0 bases, leaving 8 bases of the junction unmatched. CDR3 nucleotide sequence: TGTGCCACCTGGGACGGGCACCTACCTTATTATAAGAAACTCTTT. Protein sequence: CATWDGHLPYYKKLF.

The genes are TRGV9 and TRGJ1 or TRGJ2. The CDR3 length is 10 residues. V shed 11 bases and J 4 bases; nucleotides not matched to a gene: 5. Germline-derived CDR1 and CDR2 are GITISATS and ISYDGTV (reference sequence). The CDR3 DNA is TGTGCCTCCTTGTATTATAAGAAACTCTTT. Its protein is CASLYYKKLF.

This clone was seen more than once but under ten times. The V and J genes are TRGV3 and TRGJ1 or TRGJ2. The J segment lost 5 bases and the V segment lost 0 bases, leaving 7 bases of the junction unmatched. Germline V CDR1 and CDR2: VTNTFY, YDVSTARD (reference sequence). This CDR3 has 14 amino acids. The DNA of the CDR3 is TGTGCCACCTGGGACAGGCTAGTTCATTATAAGAAACTCTTT. This encodes CATWDRLVHYKKLF.

This clone was seen only a few times. The V and J genes are TRGV9 and TRGJP. CDR3 length: 13 amino acids. Germline CDR1 reads GITISATS; CDR2 reads ISYDGTV (reference sequence). V dropped 10 bases and J dropped 4; count of bases not matched to a gene: 1. This CDR3 is CAFQELGKKIKVF. The CDR3 bases are TGTGCCTTTCAAGAGTTGGGCAAAAAAATCAAGGTATTT.

This clone has a handful of counts. The chain couples TRGV5 to TRGJ1 or TRGJ2. Unmatched junction bases numbered 9, after V lost 1 base and J lost 3 bases. Looked up from germline, CDR1 is VINAFY and CDR2 is YDVSNSKD. This CDR3 is 15 amino acids long. The DNA for the CDR3 is TGTGCCACCTGGGACAGCCTTACCCTTTATTATAAGAAACTCTTT. As protein: CATWDSLTLYYKKLF.

V usage is TRGV9 and J usage is TRGJP. The germline V gene encodes CDR1 GITISATS and CDR2 ISYDGTV (reference sequence). Trimming cost V 0 bases and J 7 bases; bases outside gene matches: 6. CDR3 length equals 17 residues. The CDR3 spells CALWEVHWELGKKIKVF. CDR3 sequence (DNA): TGTGCCTTGTGGGAGGTGCACTGGGAGTTGGGCAAAAAAATCAAGGTATTT.

This clone came up a few times. Other nucleotide sequences in the sample specify the same CDR3. The J gene is TRGJ1 or TRGJ2, the V gene TRGV5. Germline trimming cut 2 bases from V and 5 bases from J; bases unmatched to any gene: 6. The CDR3 contains 13 residues. Germline-derived CDR1 and CDR2 are VINAFY and YDVSNSKD. The CDR3 coding sequence is TGTGCCACCTGGGACAACCGAGATTATAAGAAACTCTTT. This translates into CATWDNRDYKKLF.

The chain joins TRGV5 to TRGJ1 or TRGJ2. The germline V gene has CDR1 VINAFY and CDR2 YDVSNSKD. V was pared by 5 bases and J by 5 bases, with 6 bases of the junction left unmatched. This CDR3 spans 12 amino acids. The CDR3 region has the DNA TGTGCCACCTGGGTCGGGGATTATAAGAAACTCTTT. This encodes CATWVGDYKKLF.

This clone occurred a few times. This chain links TRGV9 with TRGJP1. The J segment lost 4 bases and the V segment lost 1 base, leaving 9 bases of the junction unmatched. This CDR3 spans 16 amino acids. The germline gives CDR1 GITISATS, CDR2 ISYDGTV (reference sequence). The CDR3 loop is CALWEVTDDTGWFKIF. CDR3 DNA: TGTGCCTTGTGGGAGGTCACGGACGACACTGGTTGGTTCAAGATATTT.

This sequence joins TRGV5 and TRGJ1 or TRGJ2. The CDR3 extends over 16 amino acids. Germline V lookup: CDR1 VINAFY, CDR2 YDVSNSKD. V was pared by 1 base and J by 2 bases, with 11 bases of the junction left unmatched. The chain's CDR3 is CATWDRLGIYYYKKLF. CDR3 DNA: TGTGCCACCTGGGACAGATTAGGGATTTATTATTATAAGAAACTCTTT.

The count of this clone is one. Other DNA sequences within the sample encode an identical CDR3. The chain has TRGV2 and TRGJP2. CDR3 length: 16 amino acids. CDR1 is EGSNGY, CDR2 YDSYNSKV, per germline. Trimming removed 0 bases from V and 3 bases from J; junction bases left unmatched: 7. The CDR3 here is CATWDGPRGSDWIKTF. CDR3 coding DNA: TGTGCCACCTGGGACGGGCCCCGGGGTAGTGATTGGATCAAGACGTTT.

This clone has a handful of counts. This clone may be a read error of a much larger clone one base away. The sample carries other DNA sequences with the same CDR3. The chain is built from TRGV9 and TRGJ1 or TRGJ2. This CDR3 has 13 amino acids. Germline CDR1 GITISATS, CDR2 ISYDGTV (reference sequence). Losses at the gene ends were 1 base for V and 4 bases for J; bases not matched to a gene: 4. CDR3 nucleotide sequence: TGTGCCTTGTGGGAGGTCCTCTATTATAAGAAACTCTTT. As protein: CALWEVLYYKKLF.

On this clone: This sample includes further DNA sequences coding for the same CDR3. The V call is TRGV8, the J call TRGJP1. Trimming removed 4 bases from V and 4 bases from J; junction bases left unmatched: 3. Looked up from germline, CDR1 is VENAVY and CDR2 is YDSYNSRV. The CDR3 is made up of 13 amino acids. The CDR3 protein is CATWDRTGWFKIF. CDR3 sequence (DNA): TGTGCCACCTGGGACCGCACTGGTTGGTTCAAGATATTT.

This chain links TRGV2 with TRGJ1 or TRGJ2. The V gene end was trimmed by 0 bases and the J gene end by 3 bases; junction bases not matched to a gene: 8. Per the germline V gene, CDR1 is EGSNGY and CDR2 is YDSYNSKV. CDR3 length: 15 residues. The CDR3 loop reads CATWDGRAPYYKKLF. CDR3 sequence (DNA): TGTGCCACCTGGGACGGGCGGGCCCCTTATTATAAGAAACTCTTT.

V and J are TRGV9 and TRGJ1 or TRGJ2. Trimming took 1 base from V and 3 from J; bases not matched to a gene: 3. The CDR3 consists of 13 residues. Germline-derived CDR1 and CDR2 are GITISATS and ISYDGTV (reference sequence). The CDR3 protein is CALWEVIYYKKLF. In DNA, the CDR3 is TGTGCCTTGTGGGAGGTCATTTATTATAAGAAACTCTTT.

In regard to this clone: At one boundary the junction diverges from the germline segment, which might be a read error. The chain recombines TRGV9 with TRGJP. This CDR3 spans 15 amino acids. Germline CDR1 and CDR2: GITISATS and ISYDGTV (reference sequence). CDR3: CALWSKGLGKKIMVF. The CDR3 bases are TGTGCCTTGTGGTCGAAAGGGTTGGGCAAAAAAATCATGGTATTT.

This clone occurred a few times. The chain links TRGV2 to TRGJ1 or TRGJ2. Unmatched junction bases numbered 10, after V lost 1 base and J lost 10 bases. Germline V gene lookup returns CDR1 EGSNGY and CDR2 YDSYNSKV. CDR3 size: 13 residues. The CDR3 is CATWDGSIGKKLF. The CDR3 nucleotides are TGTGCCACCTGGGACGGATCCATAGGCAAGAAACTCTTT.

The chain is built from TRGV9 and TRGJP. This CDR3 spans 14 amino acids. CDR1 is GITISATS, CDR2 ISYDGTV, per germline (reference sequence). V dropped 10 bases and J dropped 6; count of bases not matched to a gene: 6. CDR3 sequence: CALDLELGKKIKVF. DNA of the CDR3: TGTGCCTTAGACCTAGAGTTGGGCAAAAAAATCAAGGTATTT.

In this sample, this clone turned up once. The rearrangement links TRGV9 to TRGJP2. The CDR3 consists of 16 residues. Losses at the gene ends were 3 bases for V and 6 bases for J; bases not matched to a gene: 13. The germline V gene encodes CDR1 GITISATS and CDR2 ISYDGTV (reference sequence). CDR3 protein: CALWEKWVVGDWIKTF. CDR3 nucleotides: TGTGCCTTGTGGGAGAAGTGGGTCGTGGGTGATTGGATCAAGACGTTT.

This clone was counted between two and nine times. The chain joins TRGV8 to TRGJ1 or TRGJ2. Trimming cost V 5 bases and J 2 bases; bases outside gene matches: 6. CDR3 size: 13 residues. The germline gives CDR1 VENAVY, CDR2 YDSYNSRV. CDR3 amino acids: CATWVTHYYKKLF. CDR3 nucleotide sequence: TGTGCCACCTGGGTAACGCATTATTATAAGAAACTCTTT.

This clone was seen only a few times. This chain uses TRGV9 with TRGJ1 or TRGJ2. From germline, CDR1 is GITISATS and CDR2 ISYDGTV (reference sequence). The CDR3 contains 11 residues. V shed 3 bases and J 9 bases; nucleotides not matched to a gene: 5. The CDR3 here is CALWEPFKKLF. CDR3 DNA: TGTGCCTTGTGGGAGCCTTTTAAGAAACTCTTT.

The chain has TRGV5 and TRGJ1 or TRGJ2. Germline-derived CDR1 and CDR2 are VINAFY and YDVSNSKD. The CDR3 has 13 amino acids. Trimming took 2 bases from V and 2 from J; bases not matched to a gene: 3. CDR3: CATWDIHYYKKLF. The CDR3, as DNA: TGTGCCACCTGGGACATCCATTATTATAAGAAACTCTTT.

This clone was picked up a small number of times. This chain uses TRGV8 with TRGJ1 or TRGJ2. The CDR3 sequence is 15 residues long. The germline CDR1 and CDR2 sequences are VENAVY and YDSYNSRV. The V gene end was trimmed by 5 bases and the J gene end by 3 bases; junction bases not matched to a gene: 13. The CDR3 region is CATWVSTRFYYKKLF. CDR3 in DNA: TGTGCCACCTGGGTCTCAACGAGGTTTTATTATAAGAAACTCTTT.

Comments on this clone: Other DNA sequences in this sample translate to the same CDR3. The chain couples TRGV9 to TRGJP. Germline-derived CDR1 and CDR2 are GITISATS and ISYDGTV (reference sequence). The CDR3 spans 17 residues. Losses at the gene ends were 2 bases for V and 4 bases for J; bases not matched to a gene: 5. The CDR3 spells CALWEATQELGKKIKVF. The DNA of the CDR3 is TGTGCCTTGTGGGAGGCGACACAAGAGTTGGGCAAAAAAATCAAGGTATTT.

The chain is built from TRGV2 and TRGJ1 or TRGJ2. V lost 3 bases, J lost 12 bases, and 14 bases stayed unmatched. This CDR3 has 13 amino acids. Germline loops: CDR1 EGSNGY, CDR2 YDSYNSKV. Written as DNA, the CDR3 is TGTGCCACCTGGGACCCCCGCGGAGGGGGGAAACTCTTT. Translation: CATWDPRGGGKLF.

This clone was seen a handful of times. The chain is built from TRGV3 and TRGJ1 or TRGJ2. CDR3 length: 13 amino acids. The junction had 7 bases not matched to a gene; V was cut back by 5 bases and J by 3 bases. Per the germline V gene, CDR1 is VTNTFY and CDR2 is YDVSTARD (reference sequence). In DNA form, the CDR3 reads TGTGCCACCTGGGTTCAAAGTTATTATAAGAAACTCTTT. This codes for CATWVQSYYKKLF.

By its share, this clone is medium-sized (0.01 to 0.1%). This sample includes further DNA sequences coding for the same CDR3. The rearrangement links TRGV4 to TRGJ1 or TRGJ2. The CDR3 runs to 12 residues. V trimming: 2 bases; J trimming: 4 bases; junction bases outside the gene matches: 2. Germline CDR1 and CDR2: EGSTGY and YDSYTSSV. Written as DNA, the CDR3 is TGTGCCACCTGGGATGAGTATTATAAGAAACTCTTT. This translates into CATWDEYYKKLF.